Following are 24 T cell receptor beta chains from one sample sequenced in a study of HIV-infected patients and healthy controls. Whole blood was used without fractionation, so all unsorted peripheral T cells were included. cDNA was made from approximately 0.55 ug RNA using alpha and beta constant primers. Separate chain-specific third strand synthesis with multiplexing indices produced the alpha and beta libraries. TCRdb recomputed calls from the 5' RACE reads with MiXCR, one row per CDR3 protein. The sample records under 20,000 distinct CDR3 sequences, over 9% being singletons. Sequenced sample: blood. The receptors were gathered from an adult in good health.

This clonotype is termed medium-sized (0.01 to 0.1%). The V call is TRBV4-2, the J call TRBJ1-3; TRBD1 agrees at 7 bases. This CDR3 comprises 14 residues. From germline, CDR1 is LGHNA and CDR2 YNFKEQ. V shed 3 bases and J 4 bases; nucleotides not matched to a gene: 3. The CDR3 DNA sequence: TGTGCCAGCAGCCAGGGACAGTACGGAAACACCATATATTTT. Amino acid sequence: CASSQGQYGNTIYF.

This clonotype is medium-sized in the sample. The chain uses TRBV6-2 or TRBV6-3 and TRBJ2-3; no definite D call. Germline values: CDR1 MNHEY, CDR2 SVGEGT. CDR3 length: 13 residues. V lost 0 bases and J lost 2, with 3 bases in between. CDR3 bases: TGTGCCAGCAGTTACTCCCCCACAGATACGCAGTATTTT. Translation gives CASSYSPTDTQYF.

This clonotype was observed at least ten times. The gene calls are TRBV6-5 and TRBJ2-1; D gene uncertain. The V end was cut by 4 bases, the J end by 5 bases, with 3 bases between. The CDR3 extends over 11 amino acids. CDR1 is MNHEY, CDR2 SVGAGI, per germline. The CDR3 is CASSSDNEQFF. Written as DNA, the CDR3 is TGTGCCAGCAGTTCGGACAATGAGCAGTTCTTC.

V gene TRBV11-2 combines with J gene TRBJ2-7; no reliable D call. CDR1 is SGHAT, CDR2 FQNNGV, per germline. The CDR3 is 13 amino acids. Trimming removed 5 bases from V and 5 bases from J, with 13 bases in between. CDR3 in amino acids: CASSPGRPHEQYF. The CDR3 DNA is TGTGCCAGCAGCCCGGGCCGTCCACACGAGCAGTACTTC.

This clonotype is medium-sized. The chain uses TRBV25-1 and TRBJ2-1; D is possibly TRBD2 (5 bases). This CDR3 is 12 amino acids long. V dropped 8 bases and J dropped 8 bases, with 13 bases sitting between them. CDR1 is MGHDK and CDR2 is SYGVNS in the germline V gene. CDR3 residues: CASASQVHEQFF. The DNA for the CDR3 is TGTGCCAGCGCTAGCCAAGTCCATGAGCAGTTCTTC. Supplemented by reference TRBV25-1 and TRBJ2-1, the full variable domain reads EADIYQTPRYLVIGTGKKITLECSQTMGHDKMYWYQQDPGMELHLIHYSYGVNSTEKGDLSSESTVSRIRTEHFPLTLESARPSHTSQYLCASASQVHEQFFGPGTRLTVL.

This chain links TRBV6-4 with TRBJ2-1, with 7 bases that match TRBD2. Germline V gene lookup returns CDR1 MRHNA and CDR2 SNTAGT. The J segment lost 7 bases and the V segment lost 4 bases, leaving 10 bases of the junction unmatched. The CDR3 has 15 residues. In DNA form, the CDR3 reads TGTGCCAGCAGTGCCACTAGCGCCCAGACTAATGAGCAGTTCTTC. It yields the protein CASSATSAQTNEQFF.

The chain combines TRBV7-2 with TRBJ2-7; D is possibly TRBD2 (6 bases). The CDR3 runs 14 residues. Trimming took 1 base from V and 6 from J, leaving 13 bases between them. Germline-derived CDR1 and CDR2 are SGHTA and FQGNSA. As DNA, the CDR3 is TGTGCCAGCAGCTTAGGGGCGTCAGCGGGCGAGCAGTACTTC. Translation: CASSLGASAGEQYF.

This clonotype came up many times. V and J are TRBV5-1 and TRBJ2-7; 10 bases match TRBD2. The ends lost 0 bases at V and 4 bases at J; junction bases unmatched: 10. CDR1 is SGHRS, CDR2 YFSETQ, per germline. There are 17 residues in the CDR3. The CDR3 DNA is TGCGCCAGCAGCTTGGACCTAGCTAGCGGGAGTGTGTACGAGCAGTACTTC. Amino acids: CASSLDLASGSVYEQYF.

The V and J genes are TRBV20-1 and TRBJ2-1, with D possibly called TRBD1 or TRBD2 (5 bases each). The CDR3 is made up of 16 amino acids. Germline V gives CDR1 DFQATT, CDR2 SNEGSKA (reference sequence). V was trimmed by 6 bases and J by 4 bases, leaving 22 bases between them. CDR3: CSAQPLGTPSYNEQFF. The CDR3 DNA reads as TGCAGTGCCCAACCCCTCGGGACGCCTTCGTACAATGAGCAGTTCTTC.

This clonotype ranks as medium-sized (0.01 to 0.1%). The genes are TRBV28 and TRBJ1-5; a weak D match, TRBD1 (6 bases). V was cut by 9 bases and J by 6 bases, with 12 bases left in between. CDR3 length equals 12 residues. CDR1 is MDHEN, CDR2 SYDVKM, per germline. CDR3 in DNA: TGTGCCAGTACACAGGGAAGTCAGCCCCAGCATTTT. Translating gives CASTQGSQPQHF.

This clonotype was found many times. The V and J genes are TRBV5-5 and TRBJ1-1, with D uncertain. Per the germline V gene, CDR1 is SGHKS and CDR2 is YYEKEE (reference sequence). Trimming shortened V by 0 bases and J by 6 bases, and 9 bases separated the two germline ends. The length of the CDR3 is 13 residues. The CDR3 is CASSLDLIAEAFF. The CDR3 bases are TGTGCCAGCAGCTTGGATCTGATAGCTGAAGCTTTCTTT.

This clonotype was picked up many times. The CDR3 region is CASSPGDREGRSVLFF. As DNA, the CDR3 is TGTGCCAGCAGCCCGGGCGACAGGGAAGGTCGGAGCGTGCTGTTTTTT. The V gene is TRBV4-2, the J gene TRBJ2-2; 7 nucleotides agree with TRBD1. The germline V gene has CDR1 LGHNA and CDR2 YNFKEQ. CDR3 length: 16 amino acids. The trim removed 4 bases at V and 13 bases at J, leaving 18 bases unmatched.

This clonotype was counted ten times or more. The genes are TRBV12-3 or TRBV12-4 and TRBJ2-7, with D hard to call. The V end lost 0 bases, the J end lost 7 bases, and 10 bases lay between the germline ends. The CDR3 runs 13 residues. CDR3 nucleotides: TGTGCCAGCAGTTTAGCCCCCCCCGGTGAGCAGTACTTC. It yields the protein CASSLAPPGEQYF.

Many counts were recorded for this clonotype. The chain uses TRBV27 and TRBJ2-7; 9 bases match TRBD1. V lost 3 bases and J lost 4; bases outside the gene matches: 4. Per germline, CDR1 MNHEY and CDR2 SMNVEV (reference sequence). The CDR3 contains 14 residues. The CDR3 DNA reads TGTGCCAGCAGTTTTGGGACAGGGATTTACGAGCAGTACTTC. As protein: CASSFGTGIYEQYF.

The sample holds many counts of this clonotype. The chain employs TRBV5-1 and TRBJ2-5; D is unclear. Germline values: CDR1 SGHRS, CDR2 YFSETQ. V lost 0 bases and J 5 bases, leaving 11 bases between the germline ends. The CDR3 consists of 14 residues. CDR3 nucleotides: TGCGCCAGCAGCTTGGATAGATTCGGGGAGACCCAGTACTTC. It codes for CASSLDRFGETQYF.

The chain uses TRBV19 and TRBJ2-2; the D is unclear. The V gene's germline CDR1 is LNHDA and CDR2 SQIVND (reference sequence). The CDR3 covers 15 residues. V was clipped by 7 bases and J by 7 bases, with 19 bases between them. The CDR3 DNA follows: TGTGCCAGTAACCTGGGTAGCCCGCCGGGCGGGGAGCTGTTTTTT. This gives the protein CASNLGSPPGGELFF.

The CDR3 spells CASSLEGIFDYGYTF. The DNA of the CDR3 is TGTGCCAGCAGCTTGGAGGGGATTTTTGACTATGGCTACACCTTC. The chain recombines TRBV5-4 with TRBJ1-2; a weak D match, TRBD1 (5 bases). The CDR3 loop spans 15 amino acids. Trimming left V 0 bases short and J 3 bases short, with 12 bases between. Germline V lookup: CDR1 SGHNT, CDR2 YYREEE (reference sequence).

This clonotype was observed many times. V gene TRBV19 combines with J gene TRBJ2-1; D is tentatively TRBD1 or TRBD2 (5 bases each). CDR1 and CDR2 from the germline V gene are LNHDA and SQIVND (reference sequence). The CDR3 extends over 18 amino acids. V shed 1 base and J shed 4 bases, with 20 bases lying between them. The CDR3 DNA is TGTGCCAGTAGTATAGGCGGCGTGATGGGGACGTCTTACAATGAGCAGTTCTTC. This gives the protein CASSIGGVMGTSYNEQFF.

This clonotype appeared many times. The J gene is TRBJ1-1, the V gene TRBV28; 11 positions agree with TRBD1. V trimming: 6 bases; J trimming: 3 bases; junction bases outside the gene matches: 6. In germline, CDR1 is MDHEN, CDR2 SYDVKM. This CDR3 contains 15 residues. The CDR3 loop is CASRLGQGVYTEAFF. The CDR3 region has the DNA TGTGCCAGCAGACTGGGACAGGGGGTGTACACTGAAGCTTTCTTT.

This clonotype appeared a few times. The chain recombines TRBV6-5 with TRBJ2-5, with D perhaps being TRBD1 or TRBD2 (5 bases each). Deletions cut 0 bases from V and 9 bases from J, with 14 bases between. The CDR3 is 14 residues long. Germline CDR1 is MNHEY and CDR2 is SVGAGI. CDR3 in DNA: TGTGCCAGCAGTTACTCCGGATTTAGAGGGGCCCAGTACTTC. Translated: CASSYSGFRGAQYF.

This clonotype has ten or more counts. The CDR3 region is CASGTNFGRNTEAFF. DNA of the CDR3: TGCGCCAGCGGGACGAATTTCGGCCGGAACACTGAAGCTTTCTTT. The V call is TRBV5-1, the J call TRBJ1-1, with D possibly being TRBD1 (5 bases). Germline V CDR1 and CDR2: SGHRS, YFSETQ. This CDR3 has 15 amino acids. V was pared by 7 bases and J by 1 base, with 17 bases between.

The chain combines TRBV6-1 with TRBJ2-1, with unresolved D. CDR1 and CDR2 from the germline V gene are MNHNS and SASEGT. V was pared by 5 bases and J by 9 bases, with 17 bases between. This CDR3 comprises 14 residues. CDR3 sequence (DNA): TGTGCCAGCAGTCGGAACTCCGTCTACGGTGAGCAGTTCTTC. It yields the protein CASSRNSVYGEQFF.

This clonotype was seen at least ten times. The rearrangement uses TRBV6-5 and TRBJ2-6; D is unresolved. The germline gives CDR1 MNHEY, CDR2 SVGAGI. This CDR3 comprises 16 residues. V was trimmed by 4 bases and J by 0 bases, leaving 10 bases between them. The CDR3 nucleotides read TGTGCCAGCAGTTCCCCCAGCCGCTCTGGGGCCAACGTCCTGACTTTC. Protein: CASSSPSRSGANVLTF.

By sample share, this clonotype is medium-sized. This chain joins TRBV12-3 or TRBV12-4 and TRBJ2-7; D not resolved. There are 13 residues in the CDR3. Deletions cut 4 bases from V and 1 base from J, with 8 bases between. The CDR3 protein is CASSSGASYEQYF. CDR3 bases: TGTGCCAGCAGTTCGGGTGCATCCTACGAGCAGTACTTC.